One TCR beta chain is described in this entry. PCR employed 60 Vbeta and 13 Jbeta primers. Clones were sequenced by immunoSEQ multiplex PCR, and TCRdb holds only the in-frame ones, with some missing. Counted here are more than 150,000 clones, roughly nine tenths occurring once; the ten biggest clones make up around 0.21%. From germline, CDR1 is KGHSH and CDR2 LQKENI. The V and J ends lost 2 bases and 5 bases, in that order; junction bases with no gene match: 6. This CDR3 has 15 amino acids. The entry originates in a study of cytomegalovirus exposure and HLA in healthy donors. The sequence derives from a girl less than two years old in good health and CMV-seronegative. Sequences were obtained from PBMCs. This rearrangement joins TRBV18 to TRBJ2-7, with TRBD2 matching 10 bases. CDR3 in DNA: TGTGCCAGCTCACCAGATATAGCGGGGGGCCACGAGCAGTACTTC. It is translated as CASSPDIAGGHEQYF.